The 19 T cell receptor beta chains in this list originate from one sample, sequenced in a study of T cells in localized non-small cell lung cancer. Libraries were prepared by immunoSEQ multiplex PCR; TCRdb keeps only in-frame clonotypes and omits some of them. This table has about 16,000 clones, roughly 91% appearing once. Sequences were derived from peripheral blood, sampled before any cancer treatment. Receptor source: a male donor aged 60 or over with stage II squamous cell lung carcinoma.

This chain links TRBV19 with TRBJ2-2, with 13 bases that match TRBD2. The germline V gene has CDR1 LNHDA and CDR2 SQIVND (reference sequence). The V and J ends lost 5 bases and 7 bases, in that order; junction bases with no gene match: 10. The CDR3 consists of 17 residues. The CDR3 nucleotides are TGTGCCAGTAGTCCCGGACTAGCGGGAGTCGGGGTCGGGGAGCTGTTTTTT. Its translation: CASSPGLAGVGVGELFF.

This clone appeared a few times. The chain has TRBV15 and TRBJ1-2; D is undetermined. Germline V gives CDR1 LNHNV, CDR2 YYDKDF (reference sequence). This CDR3 has 13 residues. V was pared by 0 bases and J by 4 bases, with 6 bases between. CDR3 DNA: TGTGCCACCAGCAGAGAACTGGGCTATGGCTACACCTTC. Protein: CATSRELGYGYTF.

J is TRBJ1-4 and V is TRBV5-4; D might be TRBD1 (5 bases). The CDR3 covers 17 residues. Germline V CDR1 and CDR2: SGHNT, YYREEE (reference sequence). V shed 4 bases and J shed 5 bases, with 21 bases lying between them. CDR3 region: CASSPPIPTVPNEKLFF. The CDR3 DNA follows: TGTGCCAGCAGCCCTCCTATACCGACAGTCCCCAATGAAAAACTGTTTTTT. Based on the CDR3 plus reference TRBV5-4 and TRBJ1-4, the full variable domain is ETGVTQSPTHLIKTRGQQVTLRCSSQSGHNTVSWYQQALGQGPQFIFQYYREEENGRGNFPPRFSGLQFPNYSSELNVNALELDDSALYLCASSPPIPTVPNEKLFFGSGTQLSVL.

The chain employs TRBV5-1 and TRBJ2-7; possibly TRBD1 for D (5 bases). The germline V and J ends were trimmed by 0 bases and 3 bases, with 16 bases remaining between them. Germline values: CDR1 SGHRS, CDR2 YFSETQ. There are 16 residues in the CDR3. As DNA, the CDR3 is TGCGCCAGCAGCTTGGGACAGACCTCTGGGGTCTACGAGCAGTACTTC. It is translated as CASSLGQTSGVYEQYF. Full variable domain (remainder filled in from reference TRBV5-1 and TRBJ2-7): KAGVTQTPRYLIKTRGQQVTLSCSPISGHRSVSWYQQTPGQGLQFLFEYFSETQRNKGNFPGRFSGRQFSNSRSEMNVSTLELGDSALYLCASSLGQTSGVYEQYFGPGTRLTVT.

The rearrangement uses TRBV29-1 and TRBJ1-2; TRBD1 matches at 8 bases. Losses at the gene ends were 8 bases for V and 5 bases for J; bases not matched to a gene: 7. Germline V gene data show CDR1 as SQVTM and CDR2 as ANQGSEA. The CDR3 is 12 residues long. The CDR3 nucleotides are TGCAGCACAAGGACAGGGTCATATGGCTACACCTTC. Translated, it gives CSTRTGSYGYTF.

V usage is TRBV2 and J usage is TRBJ2-1; D possibly corresponds to TRBD1 (5 bases). Trimming pared 2 bases from V and 2 bases from J, leaving 7 bases between. This CDR3 region has 14 residues. CDR1 SNHLY and CDR2 FYNNEI come from the germline V gene. CDR3 DNA sequence: TGTGCCAGCAGTGAACAGGGCGCCTACAATGAGCAGTTCTTC. Residues: CASSEQGAYNEQFF.

The chain carries TRBV4-2 and TRBJ2-3; D unresolved. The CDR3 has 15 amino acids. Trimming stripped 1 base from V and 4 bases from J, with 12 bases between. The germline V gene has CDR1 LGHNA and CDR2 YNFKEQ. CDR3 coding DNA: TGTGCCAGCAGCCAAGGGACCGCCATACCAGATACGCAGTATTTT. Translating it yields CASSQGTAIPDTQYF.

This clone was found a few times. The chain uses TRBV10-2 and TRBJ2-2; the D is unclear. The CDR3 loop spans 14 amino acids. V was trimmed by 11 bases and J by 2 bases, leaving 15 bases between them. Germline CDR1 WSHSY, CDR2 SAAADI. The CDR3 is CAGLGQENTGELFF. As DNA, the CDR3 is TGCGCCGGGCTAGGGCAGGAAAACACCGGGGAGCTGTTTTTT.

The chain joins TRBV5-1 to TRBJ2-2; no reliable D call. The CDR3 has 15 residues. V was shortened by 0 bases and J by 2 bases, with 8 bases between the two germline ends. Per the germline V gene, CDR1 is SGHRS and CDR2 is YFSETQ. CDR3 loop: CASSLATINTGELFF. The DNA for the CDR3 is TGCGCCAGCAGCTTGGCCACTATTAACACCGGGGAGCTGTTTTTT.

The J gene is TRBJ1-2, the V gene TRBV5-4, with TRBD1 matching over 10 bases. The germline V gene encodes CDR1 SGHNT and CDR2 YYREEE (reference sequence). The CDR3 extends over 15 amino acids. Unmatched junction bases numbered 3, after V lost 4 bases and J lost 0 bases. This CDR3 reads CASSPGTGANYGYTF. DNA for the CDR3: TGTGCCAGCAGCCCCGGGACAGGGGCTAACTATGGCTACACCTTC.

The rearrangement joins TRBV5-6 to TRBJ2-3, with 10 bases fitting TRBD2. Losses at the gene ends were 3 bases for V and 3 bases for J; bases not matched to a gene: 7. The CDR3 contains 16 residues. The germline gives CDR1 SGHDT, CDR2 YYEEEE. This CDR3 reads CASSSRGGLATDTQYF. As DNA, the CDR3 is TGTGCCAGCAGCTCCCGGGGGGGACTAGCGACAGATACGCAGTATTTT.

The gene calls are TRBV5-8 and TRBJ1-5; unclear D gene. CDR3 length: 14 residues. Per the germline V gene, CDR1 is SGHTS and CDR2 is YDEGEE. V lost 0 bases and J 7 bases, leaving 11 bases between the germline ends. The CDR3 protein is CASSLDGFGQPQHF. In nucleotides, the CDR3 is TGTGCCAGCAGCTTGGACGGGTTCGGGCAGCCCCAGCATTTT.

The chain has TRBV4-1 and TRBJ2-7; the D gene is possibly TRBD2 (5 bases). CDR1 and CDR2 (germline): MGHRA, YSYEKL. The CDR3 runs to 14 residues. Trimming took 1 base from V and 5 from J, leaving 12 bases between them. The CDR3 bases are TGCGCCAGCAGCCAAGGAGGGAATTCGAACGAGCAGTACTTC. The encoded protein is CASSQGGNSNEQYF.

This clone was counted once. This chain connects TRBV18 to TRBJ2-3, with 8 bases lining up with TRBD2. The V and J ends lost 3 bases and 6 bases, in that order; junction bases with no gene match: 8. The germline CDR1 and CDR2 sequences are KGHSH and LQKENI. This CDR3 comprises 15 residues. The CDR3 DNA sequence: TGTGCCAGCTCACCTTCTGCGGGAGGTGGGGATACGCAGTATTTT. Residues: CASSPSAGGGDTQYF.

The chain joins TRBV28 to TRBJ1-2; 7 positions agree with TRBD1. This CDR3 has 17 amino acids. Germline V CDR1 and CDR2: MDHEN, SYDVKM. Losses at the gene ends were 7 bases for V and 5 bases for J; bases not matched to a gene: 19. CDR3 DNA sequence: TGTGCCAGCAACACGGGGGGGTCGGGACAGCAAATTTATGGCTACACCTTC. It translates to CASNTGGSGQQIYGYTF.

The chain joins TRBV7-9 to TRBJ2-4, with TRBD2 identical over 7 bases. V gave up 3 bases and J gave up 7 bases; unmatched junction bases: 9. The germline CDR1 and CDR2 sequences are SEHNR and FQNEAQ (reference sequence). The CDR3 has 15 amino acids. CDR3 sequence (DNA): TGTGCCAGCAGCTTGGTCGGGCGGGGGATCAACATTCAGTACTTC. Translating it yields CASSLVGRGINIQYF.

This clone was detected a few times. The chain has TRBV27 and TRBJ1-1; tentative D call: TRBD1 (6 bases). Germline V gene lookup returns CDR1 MNHEY and CDR2 SMNVEV (reference sequence). This CDR3 has 14 amino acids. Between the trimmed V and J ends, which lost 3 bases and 4 bases, there was a span of 12 bases. DNA for the CDR3: TGTGCCAGCAGTTTCGCAGGGGAGAGCACTGAAGCTTTCTTT. As protein: CASSFAGESTEAFF.

The chain joins TRBV7-8 to TRBJ1-2; maybe TRBD1 (5 bases). Trimming shortened V by 3 bases and J by 3 bases, and 8 bases separated the two germline ends. CDR1 and CDR2 (germline): SGHVS, FQNEAQ. This CDR3 is built from 13 residues. The CDR3 is CASSFDRDYGYTF. The CDR3 region has the DNA TGTGCCAGCAGCTTCGACAGAGACTATGGCTACACCTTC.

The chain joins TRBV2 to TRBJ2-3; no firm D call. Trimming cost V 10 bases and J 5 bases, with 7 bases left between them. CDR1 and CDR2 from the germline V gene are SNHLY and FYNNEI. This CDR3 has 10 residues. The CDR3 is CAIRRDTQYF. The CDR3 DNA reads TGTGCCATCCGGAGAGATACGCAGTATTTT.